Presented here are 9 T cell receptor beta chains from one specimen sequenced in a study of blood T cell repertoires in COVID-19. Assay used: immunoSEQ multiplex PCR; TCRdb lists only in-frame clones, some missing. The table lists 150,000 to 200,000 clones, 65% to 90% of them singletons, with more than 7.5% in the top ten. The sequenced material came from peripheral blood. The receptors shown here come from a man aged 50-60 years with active or convalescent COVID-19.

The chain has TRBV6-5 and TRBJ2-6; 7 nucleotides agree with TRBD2. Per germline, CDR1 MNHEY and CDR2 SVGAGI. V shed 0 bases and J 1 base; nucleotides not matched to a gene: 0. The CDR3 loop spans 16 amino acids. The CDR3 spells CASSYSGGSGANVLTF. In nucleotides, the CDR3 is TGTGCCAGCAGTTACTCGGGGGGGTCTGGGGCCAACGTCCTGACTTTC.

The rearrangement links TRBV10-3 to TRBJ1-2; tentative D call: TRBD1 (6 bases). Looked up from germline, CDR1 is ENHRY and CDR2 is SYGVKD. This CDR3 comprises 15 residues. Trimming removed 0 bases at V and 4 bases at J, with 12 bases between. This CDR3 is CAISESAGALYGYTF. In DNA, the CDR3 is TGTGCCATCAGTGAGTCCGCAGGGGCCCTCTATGGCTACACCTTC.

This clone showed up just a few times. V is TRBV7-2 and J is TRBJ1-3; a possible D gene is TRBD1 (6 bases). This CDR3 has 14 amino acids. Deletions cut 3 bases from V and 4 bases from J, with 10 bases between. Germline V gene data show CDR1 as SGHTA and CDR2 as FQGNSA. The CDR3 nucleotides read TGTGCCAGCAGCTTCAGACAGGCCGGAAACACCATATATTTT. Translating it yields CASSFRQAGNTIYF.

The chain couples TRBV6-5 to TRBJ2-5; 8 nucleotides agree with TRBD2. V gave up 8 bases and J gave up 1 base; unmatched junction bases: 6. The V gene's germline CDR1 is MNHEY and CDR2 SVGAGI. The CDR3 has 14 residues. CDR3 sequence (DNA): TGTGCCAGCGGTACTAGCGGCACCCAAGAGACCCAGTACTTC. It yields the protein CASGTSGTQETQYF.

The CDR3 region is CASSSRDRVDGYTF. The DNA of the CDR3 is TGTGCCAGCAGCTCCCGGGACAGGGTCGATGGCTACACCTTC. The chain uses TRBV7-9 and TRBJ1-2; 9 bases agree with TRBD1. Germline loops: CDR1 SEHNR, CDR2 FQNEAQ (reference sequence). The CDR3 spans 14 residues. V gave up 4 bases and J gave up 6 bases; unmatched junction bases: 6. The full variable domain, its missing parts supplied by reference TRBV7-9 and TRBJ1-2, is DTGVSQNPRHKITKRGQNVTFRCDPISEHNRLYWYRQTLGQGPEFLTYFQNEAQLEKSRLLSDRFSAERPKGSFSTLEIQRTEQGDSAMYLCASSSRDRVDGYTFGSGTRLTVV.

The chain combines TRBV3-1 (or the pseudogene TRBV3-2) with TRBJ1-2, with 9 bases fitting TRBD1. The junction had 3 bases not matched to a gene; V was cut back by 3 bases and J by 4 bases. Germline CDR1 LGHDT, CDR2 YNNKEL (reference sequence). This CDR3 has 14 residues. CDR3 protein: CASSHPTGGYGYTF. The CDR3 coding sequence is TGTGCCAGCAGCCATCCGACAGGGGGCTATGGCTACACCTTC.

This clone was observed a handful of times. The chain employs TRBV7-6 and TRBJ2-7, with 10 bases identical to TRBD2. CDR1 is SGHVS, CDR2 FNYEAQ, per germline. The CDR3 sequence is 14 residues long. Unmatched junction bases numbered 7, after V lost 5 bases and J lost 6 bases. The CDR3 spells CASSLPSGSGEQYF. The CDR3 nucleotides read TGTGCCAGCAGCCTCCCTAGCGGGAGTGGCGAGCAGTACTTC.

V is TRBV7-3 and J is TRBJ2-1, with 14 bases matching TRBD2. Germline loops: CDR1 SGHTA, CDR2 FQGTGA. CDR3 size: 13 residues. Trimming cost V 5 bases and J 13 bases; bases outside gene matches: 4. CDR3 in amino acids: CASSRGTSGSQFF. CDR3 coding DNA: TGTGCCAGCAGCCGCGGGACTAGCGGGAGTCAGTTCTTC.

The chain joins TRBV6-4 to TRBJ1-1; 8 bases align to TRBD1. The CDR3 covers 14 residues. CDR1 MRHNA and CDR2 SNTAGT come from the germline V gene. Losses at the gene ends were 0 bases for V and 6 bases for J; bases not matched to a gene: 3. DNA of the CDR3: TGTGCCAGCAGTGACTCGAACAGGGGGTCTGAAGCTTTCTTT. Translating gives CASSDSNRGSEAFF.